This record looks at one T cell receptor (beta chain) sequence and its context. The sample is drawn from a study of cytomegalovirus exposure and HLA in healthy donors. Primers: 60 Vbeta forward and 13 Jbeta reverse. Some clones are missing from TCRdb's copy, which holds only in-frame ones; the method was immunoSEQ multiplex PCR. The sample records 130,000 to 150,000 clones, roughly 77% being singletons. The TCR originated in a man aged 30 to 39 in good health and CMV-seronegative. Sequenced sample: PBMCs.

The chain's CDR3 is CASSSKGQGDSPLHF. CDR3 coding DNA: TGTGCCAGCAGCAGTAAGGGACAGGGTGACTCACCCCTCCACTTT. V gene TRBV7-9 combines with J gene TRBJ1-6; 9 nucleotides align to TRBD1. The CDR3 sequence is 15 residues long. Unmatched junction bases numbered 9, after V lost 5 bases and J lost 10 bases. Germline assignment: CDR1 SEHNR and CDR2 FQNEAQ (reference sequence).